Listed below are T cell receptor beta chains from one sample, sequenced in a study of spatial heterogeneity in lung cancer. TCRdb reprocessed the 5' RACE reads with MiXCR, giving one entry per CDR3 protein. This sample carries 50,000 to 75,000 distinct CDR3 sequences, roughly 6.4% of them seen once, and the ten largest clones take over 12%. The input for sequencing was PBMCs, taken at surgery. The receptor source for this set is a female donor with early-stage non-small cell lung cancer. CDR3s include the opening cysteine and the closing phenylalanine or tryptophan. Each record gives: D gene, V gene, clone size, J gene, CDR3 length, CDR3 protein, CDR3 DNA. The D gene is left open where the match is weak. Clone size appears in some rows only: once, few, many, or a class for an expanded clone.

D gene: NA
V gene: TRBV10-3
clone size: many
J gene: TRBJ2-1
CDR3 length: 14
CDR3 protein: CAISGGEGYNEQFF
CDR3 DNA: TGTGCCATCAGTGGGGGCGAAGGTTACAATGAGCAGTTCTTC

D gene: TRBD1
V gene: TRBV7-9
clone size: NA
J gene: TRBJ1-2
CDR3 length: 15
CDR3 protein: CASSPGGQGPYGYTF
CDR3 DNA: TGTGCCAGCAGCCCAGGGGGGCAGGGCCCTTATGGCTACACCTTC

D gene: NA
V gene: TRBV28
clone size: NA
J gene: TRBJ1-5
CDR3 length: 15
CDR3 protein: CASRGLLNSNQPQHF
CDR3 DNA: TGTGCCAGCCGCGGATTGCTGAATAGCAATCAGCCCCAGCATTTT

D gene: TRBD1
V gene: TRBV4-2
clone size: NA
J gene: TRBJ2-1
CDR3 length: 17
CDR3 protein: CASSLTNTGTGGHEQFF
CDR3 DNA: TGTGCCAGCAGCCTAACGAACACCGGGACAGGGGGGCATGAGCAGTTCTTC

D gene: NA
V gene: TRBV7-3
clone size: few
J gene: TRBJ1-3
CDR3 length: 16
CDR3 protein: CASSLAGRGSGNTIYF
CDR3 DNA: TGTGCCAGCAGCTTGGCAGGCAGGGGCTCTGGAAACACCATATATTTT

D gene: NA
V gene: TRBV4-1
clone size: few
J gene: TRBJ1-4
CDR3 length: 17
CDR3 protein: CASSQVRLQGLNEKLFF
CDR3 DNA: TGCGCCAGCAGCCAAGTGAGGCTGCAGGGCCTTAATGAAAAACTGTTTTTT

D gene: NA
V gene: TRBV2
clone size: many
J gene: TRBJ2-1
CDR3 length: 16
CDR3 protein: CASSVQLSRQHHEQFF
CDR3 DNA: TGTGCCAGCAGTGTCCAGCTTAGCCGGCAACATCATGAGCAGTTCTTC

D gene: NA
V gene: TRBV7-9
clone size: NA
J gene: TRBJ1-5
CDR3 length: 14
CDR3 protein: CASSTTGRNQPQHF
CDR3 DNA: TGTGCCAGCAGCACGACAGGTCGCAATCAGCCCCAGCATTTT

D gene: NA
V gene: TRBV10-3
clone size: few
J gene: TRBJ2-3
CDR3 length: 15
CDR3 protein: CAIAPWGRGTDTQYF
CDR3 DNA: TGTGCCATCGCACCGTGGGGAAGGGGCACAGATACGCAGTATTTT

D gene: NA
V gene: TRBV4-1
clone size: many
J gene: TRBJ2-1
CDR3 length: 15
CDR3 protein: CASSYVISSYNEQFF
CDR3 DNA: TGCGCCAGCAGTTACGTTATCAGCTCCTACAATGAGCAGTTCTTC

D gene: NA
V gene: TRBV11-3
clone size: many
J gene: TRBJ2-2
CDR3 length: 15
CDR3 protein: CASSLGGALAGELFF
CDR3 DNA: TGTGCCAGCAGCTTAGGGGGAGCCCTAGCCGGGGAGCTGTTTTTT

D gene: TRBD1
V gene: TRBV5-6
clone size: many
J gene: TRBJ1-3
CDR3 length: 17
CDR3 protein: CASSFRGDRGRRNTIYF
CDR3 DNA: TGTGCCAGCAGCTTTCGAGGGGACAGGGGGCGAAGAAACACCATATATTTT

D gene: TRBD1
V gene: TRBV9
clone size: many
J gene: TRBJ2-3
CDR3 length: 15
CDR3 protein: CASSPRTGGSDTQYF
CDR3 DNA: TGTGCCAGCAGCCCCCGGACAGGGGGGAGTGATACGCAGTATTTT

D gene: TRBD2
V gene: TRBV2
clone size: few
J gene: TRBJ2-1
CDR3 length: 17
CDR3 protein: CASKGTSGLSSYNEQFF
CDR3 DNA: TGTGCCAGCAAAGGGACTAGCGGCCTGAGCTCCTACAATGAGCAGTTCTTC

D gene: NA
V gene: TRBV7-2
clone size: many
J gene: TRBJ2-3
CDR3 length: 15
CDR3 protein: CASSSVRGWTDTQYF
CDR3 DNA: TGTGCCAGCAGCTCGGTTAGGGGATGGACAGATACGCAGTATTTT

D gene: TRBD1
V gene: TRBV7-6
clone size: NA
J gene: TRBJ1-1
CDR3 length: 17
CDR3 protein: CASSPRTGRVAMTEAFF
CDR3 DNA: TGTGCCAGCAGCCCCCGGACAGGAAGGGTCGCGATGACTGAAGCTTTCTTT

D gene: NA
V gene: TRBV6-6
clone size: few
J gene: TRBJ2-7
CDR3 length: 13
CDR3 protein: CASNGGSNYEQYF
CDR3 DNA: TGTGCCAGCAATGGGGGGTCCAACTACGAGCAGTACTTC

D gene: NA
V gene: TRBV25-1
clone size: many
J gene: TRBJ1-6
CDR3 length: 15
CDR3 protein: CASSEPGTYNSPLHF
CDR3 DNA: TGTGCCAGCAGTGAACCGGGGACGTATAATTCACCCCTCCACTTT

D gene: NA
V gene: TRBV9
clone size: many
J gene: TRBJ2-7
CDR3 length: 15
CDR3 protein: CASSVEGNRIYEQYF
CDR3 DNA: TGTGCCAGCAGCGTAGAAGGTAACAGGATCTACGAGCAGTACTTC

D gene: NA
V gene: TRBV6-1
clone size: NA
J gene: TRBJ2-2
CDR3 length: 14
CDR3 protein: CASNPQQVTGELFF
CDR3 DNA: TGTGCCAGCAACCCCCAGCAGGTTACCGGGGAGCTGTTTTTT

D gene: NA
V gene: TRBV12-3/TRBV12-4
clone size: many
J gene: TRBJ1-2
CDR3 length: 15
CDR3 protein: CASSYQGTPRSGYTF
CDR3 DNA: TGTGCCAGCAGTTATCAGGGGACCCCTAGGAGTGGCTACACCTTC

D gene: NA
V gene: TRBV7-3
clone size: NA
J gene: TRBJ2-1
CDR3 length: 14
CDR3 protein: CASSYDRSDNEQFF
CDR3 DNA: TGTGCCAGCAGCTATGACAGATCAGACAATGAGCAGTTCTTC

D gene: NA
V gene: TRBV9
clone size: many
J gene: TRBJ1-2
CDR3 length: 15
CDR3 protein: CASSKTGKRTYGYTF
CDR3 DNA: TGTGCCAGCAGCAAAACAGGGAAAAGGACCTATGGCTACACCTTC

D gene: NA
V gene: TRBV2
clone size: many
J gene: TRBJ2-1
CDR3 length: 13
CDR3 protein: CASSGREVSEQFF
CDR3 DNA: TGTGCCAGCAGTGGCAGAGAGGTTAGTGAGCAGTTCTTC

D gene: NA
V gene: TRBV27
clone size: few
J gene: TRBJ1-6
CDR3 length: 17
CDR3 protein: CASSPPGERVNNSPLHF
CDR3 DNA: TGTGCCAGCAGTCCTCCTGGAGAGAGGGTCAATAATTCACCCCTCCACTTT

D gene: NA
V gene: TRBV6-6
clone size: NA
J gene: TRBJ2-1
CDR3 length: 12
CDR3 protein: CARSYPGSEQFF
CDR3 DNA: TGTGCCAGAAGTTACCCCGGGAGTGAGCAGTTCTTC

D gene: TRBD2
V gene: TRBV7-8
clone size: NA
J gene: TRBJ2-3
CDR3 length: 18
CDR3 protein: CASSLELAGVSPQDTQYF
CDR3 DNA: TGTGCCAGCAGCTTAGAACTAGCGGGAGTAAGCCCGCAGGATACGCAGTATTTT

D gene: NA
V gene: TRBV20-1
clone size: NA
J gene: TRBJ2-7
CDR3 length: 11
CDR3 protein: CSAGTSYEQYF
CDR3 DNA: TGCAGCGCCGGGACCAGCTACGAGCAGTACTTC

D gene: TRBD1
V gene: TRBV20-1
clone size: few
J gene: TRBJ1-1
CDR3 length: 14
CDR3 protein: CSALQGQGNTEAFF
CDR3 DNA: TGCAGTGCTCTCCAGGGACAGGGGAACACTGAAGCTTTCTTT

D gene: TRBD2
V gene: TRBV29-1
clone size: many
J gene: TRBJ2-1
CDR3 length: 18
CDR3 protein: CSVEDYTSGRFLHNEQFF
CDR3 DNA: TGCAGCGTTGAAGATTACACTAGCGGGAGATTCTTGCACAATGAGCAGTTCTTC

D gene: TRBD1
V gene: TRBV19
clone size: NA
J gene: TRBJ1-2
CDR3 length: 14
CDR3 protein: CASIGGGHGYGYTF
CDR3 DNA: TGTGCCAGTATCGGAGGGGGCCATGGCTATGGCTACACCTTC

D gene: NA
V gene: TRBV28
clone size: many
J gene: TRBJ1-4
CDR3 length: 13
CDR3 protein: CASIPSGEGKLFF
CDR3 DNA: TGTGCCAGCATTCCTTCGGGGGAGGGAAAACTGTTTTTT

D gene: NA
V gene: TRBV7-9
clone size: NA
J gene: TRBJ1-3
CDR3 length: 16
CDR3 protein: CATPSEGRFSGNTIYF
CDR3 DNA: TGTGCCACCCCCTCAGAGGGCAGATTCTCTGGAAACACCATATATTTT